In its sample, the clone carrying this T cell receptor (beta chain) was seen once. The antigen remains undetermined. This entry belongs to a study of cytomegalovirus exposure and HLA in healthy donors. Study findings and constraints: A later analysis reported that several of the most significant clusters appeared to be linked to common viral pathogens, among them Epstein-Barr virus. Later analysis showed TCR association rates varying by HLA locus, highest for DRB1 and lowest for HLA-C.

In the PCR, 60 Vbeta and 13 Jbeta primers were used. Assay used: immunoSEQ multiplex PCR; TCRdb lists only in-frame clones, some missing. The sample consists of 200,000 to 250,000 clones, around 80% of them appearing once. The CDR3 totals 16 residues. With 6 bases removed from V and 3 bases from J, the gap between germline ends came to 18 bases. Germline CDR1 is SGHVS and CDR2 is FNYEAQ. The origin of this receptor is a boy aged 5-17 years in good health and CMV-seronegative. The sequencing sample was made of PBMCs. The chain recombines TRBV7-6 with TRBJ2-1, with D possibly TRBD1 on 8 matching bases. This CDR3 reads CASRPRTGRDYNEQFF. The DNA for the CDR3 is TGTGCCAGCAGACCCCGGACAGGGAGGGACTACAATGAGCAGTTCTTC.